The present T cell receptor beta chain was sequenced within a study of neoadjuvant nivolumab and ipilimumab in lung cancer. Findings and caveats of the study: Resected-tumor TCR richness correlated positively with pretherapy blood richness. Compared with tumor-adjacent uninvolved lung, resected tumors showed greater richness and clonality. TCR clonality did not significantly correlate with pathologic tumor regression. From pretherapy to surgery, tumor richness and clonality rose with dual therapy.

Here immunoSEQ multiplex PCR was the method, and the copy in TCRdb shows in-frame clones only, minus some. The sample has around 21,000 clones; more than 70% are singletons. With regard to this clone: Its specificity is unknown.

The CDR3 contains 13 residues. Trimming cost V 6 bases and J 6 bases; bases outside gene matches: 5. CDR1 KGHSH and CDR2 LQKENI come from the germline V gene. This TCR derives from an adult with non-small cell lung cancer. The chain has TRBV18 and TRBJ1-2; the match to TRBD1 covers 9 bases. The source was peripheral blood, collected before neoadjuvant nivolumab, alone or with ipilimumab. CDR3 residues: CASSRDRVHGYTF. In DNA, the CDR3 is TGTGCCAGCTCGCGGGACAGGGTGCATGGCTACACCTTC.